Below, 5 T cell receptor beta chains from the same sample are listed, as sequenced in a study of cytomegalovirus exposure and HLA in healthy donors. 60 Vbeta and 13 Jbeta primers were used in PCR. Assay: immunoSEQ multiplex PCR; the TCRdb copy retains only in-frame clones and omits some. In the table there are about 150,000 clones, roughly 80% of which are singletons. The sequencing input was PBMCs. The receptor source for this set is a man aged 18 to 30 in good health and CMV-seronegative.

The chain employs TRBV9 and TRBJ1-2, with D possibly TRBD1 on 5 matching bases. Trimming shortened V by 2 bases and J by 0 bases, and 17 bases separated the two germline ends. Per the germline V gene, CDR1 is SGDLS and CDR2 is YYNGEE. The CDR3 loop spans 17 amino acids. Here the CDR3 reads CASSVDNHDSPNYGYTF. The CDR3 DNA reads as TGTGCCAGCAGCGTCGACAACCACGACAGCCCTAACTATGGCTACACCTTC.

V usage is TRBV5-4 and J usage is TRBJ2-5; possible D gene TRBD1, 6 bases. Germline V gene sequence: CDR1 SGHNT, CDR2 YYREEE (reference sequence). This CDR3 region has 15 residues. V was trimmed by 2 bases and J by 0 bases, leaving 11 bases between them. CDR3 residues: CASSFDRTYQETQYF. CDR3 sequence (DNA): TGTGCCAGCAGCTTCGACAGGACGTACCAAGAGACCCAGTACTTC. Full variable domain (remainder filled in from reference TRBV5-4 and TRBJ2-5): ETGVTQSPTHLIKTRGQQVTLRCSSQSGHNTVSWYQQALGQGPQFIFQYYREEENGRGNFPPRFSGLQFPNYSSELNVNALELDDSALYLCASSFDRTYQETQYFGPGTRLLVL.

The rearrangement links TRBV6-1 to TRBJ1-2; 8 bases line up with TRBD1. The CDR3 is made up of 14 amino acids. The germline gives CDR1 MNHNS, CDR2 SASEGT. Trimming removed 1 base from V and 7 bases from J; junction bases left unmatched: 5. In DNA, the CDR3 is TGTGCCAGCAGTGAAGTTTACAGGGGGGGTGGCTACACCTTC. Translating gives CASSEVYRGGGYTF.

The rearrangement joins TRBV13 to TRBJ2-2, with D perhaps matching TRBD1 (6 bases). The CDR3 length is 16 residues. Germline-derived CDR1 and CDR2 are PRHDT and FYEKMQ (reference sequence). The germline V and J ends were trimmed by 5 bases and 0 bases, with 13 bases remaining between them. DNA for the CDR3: TGTGCCAGCAGCCCCAGACAGGTCGCGAACACCGGGGAGCTGTTTTTT. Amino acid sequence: CASSPRQVANTGELFF.

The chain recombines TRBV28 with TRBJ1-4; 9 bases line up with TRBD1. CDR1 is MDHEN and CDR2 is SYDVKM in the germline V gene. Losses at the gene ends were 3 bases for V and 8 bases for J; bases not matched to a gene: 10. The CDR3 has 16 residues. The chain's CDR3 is CASSFLPGQGTEKLFF. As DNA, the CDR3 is TGTGCCAGCAGTTTCTTACCGGGACAGGGAACCGAAAAACTGTTTTTT.